This T cell receptor beta chain was documented in a study of CD8 T cells in Susac syndrome. Study background: Roughly eight of the sequenced Susac syndrome patients were in remission, and about 6 had active disease. When their blood was taken, the Susac syndrome patients had either not yet had any therapy, were taking corticosteroids, or were taking intravenous immunoglobulin alone.

Trimming pared 6 bases from V and 6 bases from J, leaving 12 bases between. This CDR3 is 12 amino acids long. Germline V gene lookup returns CDR1 SQVTM and CDR2 ANQGSEA. The authors reverse transcribed about 0.5 to 1 ug RNA with random hexamers. immunoSEQ multiplex PCR amplified TCR beta CDR3 across 54 Vbeta, 13 Jbeta. TCRdb re-derived calls from the immunoSEQ multiplex PCR reads in MiXCR, one entry per CDR3 protein. Of under 95,000 distinct CDR3 sequences in the sample, roughly 94% were seen once. The authors carried out high-throughput sequencing of TCR beta. They applied it to CD8+ and CD4+ T cells obtained from blood.

Sequencing was carried out using CD4+ T cells from PBMCs. The chain is built from TRBV29-1 and TRBJ1-3; D possibly corresponds to TRBD1 (5 bases). The TCR sequence derives from a human donor with Susac syndrome. The CDR3 sequence: CSVVKGENTIYF. In DNA, the CDR3 is TGCAGCGTCGTTAAAGGGGAAAACACCATATATTTT. Supplemented by reference TRBV29-1 and TRBJ1-3, the full variable domain reads SAVISQKPSRDICQRGTSLTIQCQVDSQVTMMFWYRQQPGQSLTLIATANQGSEATYESGFVIDKFPISRPNLTFSTLTVSNMSPEDSSIYLCSVVKGENTIYFGEGSWLTVV.